What follows are 24 T cell receptor beta chains derived from one specimen sequenced in a study of CD8 T cells in ankylosing spondylitis listed by TCRdb under 2017. Library method: 5' RACE. The instrument given in TCRdb is Illumina HiSeq 2500. TCRdb handled the public reads itself, with Q25 trimming in fastp and clone calling in MiXCR, and kept productive beta chains. Every entry covers one CDR3 protein and lists the most common genes and DNA from its rows. The sample records roughly 130,000 distinct CDR3 sequences, around 8.5% of which are singletons. The ten largest clones take up 2.5% to 4% of the sample. Source material: blood, either unsorted or a sorted T cell fraction (not recorded which). The receptors here all came from a male donor with ankylosing spondylitis or in good health (not recorded which).

In this sample, this clonotype turned up many times. The chain employs TRBV12-3 or TRBV12-4 and TRBJ2-7; no firm D call. The CDR3 extends over 14 amino acids. V lost 6 bases and J lost 6, with 18 bases in between. The CDR3 DNA follows: TGTGCCAGCAGGATTCATTCCGGCGAAGGCGAGCAGTACTTC. Its translation is CASRIHSGEGEQYF.

This clonotype was detected many times. The V and J genes are TRBV5-1 and TRBJ2-2, with 12 bases lining up with TRBD2. Germline lookup yields CDR1 SGHRS and CDR2 YFSETQ. This CDR3 comprises 17 residues. After removal of 4 bases from V and 8 bases from J, the junction contained 12 bases not matched to a gene. CDR3 bases: TGCGCCAGCAGCCCCAAATCCCGGCTAGCGGGAGGGGGGGAGCTGTTTTTT. Translated: CASSPKSRLAGGGELFF.

This clonotype has at least ten counts. V is TRBV6-2 or TRBV6-3 and J is TRBJ1-2, with 7 positions matching TRBD1. The CDR3 length is 15 residues. Germline-derived CDR1 and CDR2 are MNHEY and SVGEGT. Germline trimming cut 5 bases from V and 5 bases from J; bases unmatched to any gene: 11. The CDR3 is CASSLQGTKAYGYTF. In DNA form, the CDR3 reads TGTGCCAGCAGTCTACAGGGGACGAAGGCTTATGGCTACACCTTC.

This clonotype has ten or more counts. The chain couples TRBV12-3 or TRBV12-4 to TRBJ2-3, with TRBD2 matching 9 bases. V gave up 5 bases and J gave up 4 bases; unmatched junction bases: 13. The CDR3 covers 17 residues. The CDR3 DNA is TGTGCCAGCAGTCCCGAAGCGGGAGGTATGGTCGCAGATACGCAGTATTTT. This gives the protein CASSPEAGGMVADTQYF.

This clonotype was picked up many times. The chain joins TRBV15 to TRBJ1-5; possibly TRBD1 for D (6 bases). Looked up from germline, CDR1 is LNHNV and CDR2 is YYDKDF (reference sequence). Trimming removed 2 bases at V and 5 bases at J, with 22 bases between. This CDR3 is 18 amino acids long. CDR3 nucleotides: TGTGCCACCAGCAGACCCTTAAGGGGGGGTGCCCGGTATCAGCCCCAGCATTTT. This translates into CATSRPLRGGARYQPQHF. The full variable domain, with the rest looked up from reference TRBV15 and TRBJ1-5, is DAMVIQNPRYQVTQFGKPVTLSCSQTLNHNVMYWYQQKSSQAPKLLFHYYDKDFNNEADTPDNFQSRRPNTSFCFLDIRSPGLGDTAMYLCATSRPLRGGARYQPQHFGDGTRLSIL.

The CDR3 nucleotides read TGTGCCAGCAGCTTTGGGAATAGCGGGACGGGAGATACGCAGTATTTT. Residues: CASSFGNSGTGDTQYF. The V gene is TRBV7-9, the J gene TRBJ2-3; 8 bases match TRBD2. The junction had 10 bases not matched to a gene; V was cut back by 3 bases and J by 5 bases. This CDR3 comprises 16 residues. Germline V lookup: CDR1 SEHNR, CDR2 FQNEAQ (reference sequence).

In this sample, this clonotype turned up many times. The J gene is TRBJ2-5, the V gene TRBV25-1, with 9 bases fitting TRBD2. The V and J ends lost 5 bases and 4 bases, in that order; junction bases with no gene match: 11. The germline V gene encodes CDR1 MGHDK and CDR2 SYGVNS. This CDR3 contains 16 residues. The CDR3 protein is CASSQGNSGSRETQYF. The CDR3 DNA reads as TGTGCCAGCAGTCAAGGGAATAGCGGGAGTCGAGAGACCCAGTACTTC.

This clonotype was seen at least ten times. V and J are TRBV9 and TRBJ2-2; TRBD1 might be the D (5 bases). V gave up 4 bases and J gave up 5 bases, with 15 bases separating them. Germline lookup yields CDR1 SGDLS and CDR2 YYNGEE. This CDR3 comprises 15 residues. In nucleotides, the CDR3 is TGTGCCAGCAGCCCCAATGGCCAGGGAACCGGGGAGCTGTTTTTT. Amino acids: CASSPNGQGTGELFF.

The rearrangement joins TRBV4-2 to TRBJ2-1, with D tentatively TRBD2 (5 bases). The CDR3 sequence is 13 residues long. Trimming removed 0 bases at V and 10 bases at J, with 10 bases between. Germline CDR1 reads LGHNA; CDR2 reads YNFKEQ. The CDR3 DNA follows: TGTGCCAGCAGCCAAGATGCGGGCCTCGAGCAGTTCTTC. Translated: CASSQDAGLEQFF.

There are many counts of this clonotype. This chain connects TRBV9 to TRBJ2-5; TRBD1 matches at 8 bases. CDR1 is SGDLS and CDR2 is YYNGEE in the germline V gene. The V gene end was trimmed by 3 bases and the J gene end by 7 bases; junction bases not matched to a gene: 8. The CDR3 is made up of 14 amino acids. As DNA, the CDR3 is TGTGCCAGCAGCGCTCAGGGGGCTGTCGGGACCCAGTACTTC. The encoded protein is CASSAQGAVGTQYF.

This clonotype has ten or more counts. This chain connects TRBV20-1 to TRBJ1-5, with TRBD1 matching 8 bases. The CDR3 sequence is 18 residues long. J gave up 2 bases and V 4 bases, and 16 bases lay outside the gene matches. Germline lookup yields CDR1 DFQATT and CDR2 SNEGSKA (reference sequence). The chain's CDR3 is CSATKFDRGGGGNQPQHF. CDR3 DNA: TGCAGTGCTACGAAATTTGACAGGGGTGGGGGAGGCAATCAGCCCCAGCATTTT.

This clonotype was detected many times. The gene calls are TRBV20-1 and TRBJ2-2; 9 nucleotides align to TRBD2. Per germline, CDR1 DFQATT and CDR2 SNEGSKA (reference sequence). V shed 6 bases and J 3 bases; nucleotides not matched to a gene: 8. This CDR3 region has 15 residues. DNA for the CDR3: TGCAGTGCCCAAATAGCGGGAGTAGACACCGGGGAGCTGTTTTTT. It codes for CSAQIAGVDTGELFF.

This clonotype was detected ten times or more. The J gene is TRBJ2-1, the V gene TRBV5-1; D is possibly TRBD2 (5 bases). The germline V gene encodes CDR1 SGHRS and CDR2 YFSETQ. The CDR3 length is 13 residues. V shed 4 bases and J shed 9 bases, with 14 bases lying between them. Written as DNA, the CDR3 is TGCGCCAGCAGCCCCGGTACGAGCGGTGAGCAGTTCTTC. It codes for CASSPGTSGEQFF.

Many counts were recorded for this clonotype. This rearrangement joins TRBV15 to TRBJ2-7, with D unclear. Looked up from germline, CDR1 is LNHNV and CDR2 is YYDKDF (reference sequence). The CDR3 consists of 16 residues. Trimming left V 1 base short and J 2 bases short, with 15 bases between. The CDR3: CATSRGGPRTAYEQYF. CDR3 DNA: TGTGCCACCAGCAGAGGAGGACCACGAACTGCCTACGAGCAGTACTTC. Drawing the rest from reference TRBV15 and TRBJ2-7, the complete variable domain is DAMVIQNPRYQVTQFGKPVTLSCSQTLNHNVMYWYQQKSSQAPKLLFHYYDKDFNNEADTPDNFQSRRPNTSFCFLDIRSPGLGDTAMYLCATSRGGPRTAYEQYFGPGTRLTVT.

This clonotype has a handful of counts. The chain couples TRBV14 to TRBJ2-1, with a tentative D call TRBD1 (5 bases). This CDR3 region has 18 residues. The germline V gene encodes CDR1 SGHDN and CDR2 FVKESK. With 0 bases removed from V and 0 bases from J, the gap between germline ends came to 15 bases. The CDR3 sequence is CASSQELGRASSYNEQFF. CDR3 coding DNA: TGTGCCAGCAGCCAAGAACTTGGCAGGGCGAGCTCCTACAATGAGCAGTTCTTC.

This clonotype has a count of ten or more. The gene calls are TRBV11-2 and TRBJ1-1, with 8 bases aligning to TRBD1. In germline, CDR1 is SGHAT, CDR2 FQNNGV. Trimming at V came to 6 bases and at J to 5 bases, leaving 5 bases not matched to a gene. The CDR3 contains 13 residues. The CDR3 DNA reads as TGTGCCAGCAGTCTGGACAGGGAGACTGAAGCTTTCTTT. Translating gives CASSLDRETEAFF.

This clonotype was observed at least ten times. The CDR3 reads CATSDNGGEDTQYF. The CDR3 DNA is TGTGCCACCAGCGACAATGGGGGGGAAGATACGCAGTATTTT. This sequence joins TRBV15 and TRBJ2-3; 7 positions agree with TRBD2. The CDR3 consists of 14 residues. The V segment lost 5 bases and the J segment 5 bases; nucleotides outside the gene matches: 7. Germline V CDR1 and CDR2: LNHNV, YYDKDF (reference sequence).

This clonotype has a count of ten or more. This chain uses TRBV20-1 with TRBJ1-2; D might be TRBD1 (5 bases). Germline V gene lookup returns CDR1 DFQATT and CDR2 SNEGSKA (reference sequence). The CDR3 length is 13 residues. V lost 0 bases and J 0 bases, leaving 5 bases between the germline ends. The chain's CDR3 is CSAREGPNYGYTF. Here the CDR3 DNA reads TGCAGTGCTAGAGAGGGACCTAACTATGGCTACACCTTC.

In its sample, this clonotype was seen many times. The rearrangement uses TRBV7-9 and TRBJ1-5; maybe TRBD1 (6 bases). Trimming left V 1 base short and J 6 bases short, with 10 bases between. The CDR3 has 14 amino acids. Looked up from germline, CDR1 is SEHNR and CDR2 is FQNEAQ (reference sequence). CDR3 in amino acids: CASSLGGAVQPQHF. As DNA, the CDR3 is TGTGCCAGCAGCTTAGGGGGGGCTGTTCAGCCCCAGCATTTT.

There are a few counts of this clonotype. V usage is TRBV12-3 or TRBV12-4 and J usage is TRBJ2-1, with D perhaps TRBD1 or TRBD2 (6 bases each). Between the trimmed V and J ends, which lost 3 bases and 4 bases, there was a span of 10 bases. The CDR3 runs 14 residues. The CDR3 DNA sequence: TGTGCCAGCAGTTTCAGGGGAGGTTACAATGAGCAGTTCTTC. Translation: CASSFRGGYNEQFF.

To note about this clonotype: A clone one base away is much larger, so this may be a read error. CDR3 nucleotides: TGTGCCAGCAGTTCGTCGGATGGGCAGTTCTTC. Translating it yields CASSSSDGQFF. V gene TRBV12-3 or TRBV12-4 combines with J gene TRBJ2-1; D uncertain. The CDR3 is 11 residues long. The germline V and J ends were trimmed by 4 bases and 12 bases, with 10 bases remaining between them.

This clonotype has a count of ten or more. The chain uses TRBV20-1 and TRBJ2-7; D not certain. Trimming removed 3 bases from V and 2 bases from J, with 8 bases in between. Germline loops: CDR1 DFQATT, CDR2 SNEGSKA (reference sequence). The CDR3 covers 12 residues. This chain's CDR3 is CSASRVTYEQYF. CDR3 in DNA: TGCAGTGCTAGTAGAGTAACCTACGAGCAGTACTTC.

The chain couples TRBV18 to TRBJ1-1; unclear D gene. The CDR3 runs to 14 residues. In germline, CDR1 is KGHSH, CDR2 LQKENI. Trimming took 3 bases from V and 4 from J, leaving 12 bases between them. The CDR3 spells CASSPSALGTEAFF. The CDR3 nucleotides are TGTGCCAGCTCACCCTCCGCCTTGGGCACTGAAGCTTTCTTT. The full variable domain, in which reference TRBV18 and TRBJ1-1 provide the parts outside the CDR3, is NAGVMQNPRHLVRRRGQEARLRCSPMKGHSHVYWYRQLPEEGLKFMVYLQKENIIDESGMPKERFSAEFPKEGPSILRIQQVVRGDSAAYFCASSPSALGTEAFFGQGTRLTVV.

This clonotype was found a few times. The chain couples TRBV7-2 to TRBJ2-7; TRBD2 matches 13 bases. The CDR3 is 16 amino acids. Germline CDR1 reads SGHTA; CDR2 reads FQGNSA. J gave up 3 bases and V 5 bases, and 7 bases lay outside the gene matches. CDR3 sequence reads: CASSRTSGGGIYEQYF. CDR3 DNA sequence: TGTGCCAGCAGCAGGACTAGCGGGGGAGGTATCTACGAGCAGTACTTC.